This TCR beta chain was documented in a study of blood T cell repertoires in COVID-19. Background on the study: Acute and convalescent COVID-19 samples came from the United States, Italy and Spain. From T cells, B-cell-depleted T cells, or PBMCs came the material, which was cDNA or gDNA.

Germline CDR1 reads ENHRY; CDR2 reads SYGVKD. Trimming at V came to 11 bases and at J to 5 bases, leaving 7 bases not matched to a gene. This CDR3 spans 14 amino acids. Original processing notes: Amplifying reference gene primers gave estimates of nucleated cell counts. The method was immunoSEQ multiplex PCR; TCRdb's version includes in-frame clones alone and lacks a portion of them. That table furnishes V, J and clone size, whereas the DNA furnished D and trimming. The repertoire consists of 110,000 to 150,000 clones, with about 80% occurring once and the leading ten covering 40% to 55%. The material sequenced was peripheral blood. The TCR was taken from a human donor in a cohort sampled during active COVID-19. This chain joins TRBV10-3 and TRBJ2-2; 11 bases fit TRBD1. CDR3 in amino acids: CAARTGGSTGELFF. In nucleotides, the CDR3 is TGTGCCGCCCGGACAGGGGGCAGTACCGGGGAGCTGTTTTTT.